The entry below gives a single TCR beta chain sequence along with its context. This CDR3 contains 13 residues. Trimming removed 4 bases at V and 6 bases at J, with 14 bases between. Germline lookup yields CDR1 SQVTM and CDR2 ANQGSEA. The sample comes from a study of T cell responses to AZD1222 COVID-19 vaccine. Data came from immunoSEQ multiplex PCR; TCRdb stores just in-frame clones and leaves some out. The sample has 55,000 to 75,000 clones, around 85% seen once. The gene calls are TRBV29-1 and TRBJ2-3; D gene uncertain. The source of this sequence is an adult in good health. The sequencing here drew on peripheral blood, taken on day 0 of AZD1222 vaccination. CDR3 sequence: CSVAVGQTDTQYF. The CDR3 DNA reads TGCAGCGTTGCTGTGGGCCAGACGGATACGCAGTATTTT.